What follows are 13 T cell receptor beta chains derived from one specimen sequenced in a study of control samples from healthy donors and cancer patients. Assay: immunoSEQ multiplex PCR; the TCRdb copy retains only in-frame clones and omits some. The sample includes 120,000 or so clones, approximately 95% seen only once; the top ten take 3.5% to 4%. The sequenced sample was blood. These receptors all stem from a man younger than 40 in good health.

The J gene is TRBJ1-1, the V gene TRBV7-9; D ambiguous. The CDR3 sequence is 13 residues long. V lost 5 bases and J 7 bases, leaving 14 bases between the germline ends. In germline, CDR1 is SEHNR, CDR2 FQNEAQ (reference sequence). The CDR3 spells CASSNSLEDEAFF. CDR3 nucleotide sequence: TGTGCCAGCAGCAACTCCCTAGAGGATGAAGCTTTCTTT.

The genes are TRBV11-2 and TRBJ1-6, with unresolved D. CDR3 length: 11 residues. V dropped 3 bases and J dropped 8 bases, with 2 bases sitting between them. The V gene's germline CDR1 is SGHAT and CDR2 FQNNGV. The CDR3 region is CASSLDSPLHF. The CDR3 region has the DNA TGTGCCAGCAGCTTGGATTCACCCCTCCACTTT.

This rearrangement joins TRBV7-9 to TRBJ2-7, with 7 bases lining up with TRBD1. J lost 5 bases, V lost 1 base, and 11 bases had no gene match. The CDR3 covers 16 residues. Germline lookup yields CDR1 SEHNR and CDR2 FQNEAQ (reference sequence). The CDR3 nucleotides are TGTGCCAGCAGCTTAGGGCCCCCGGGACAGTCGAACGAGCAGTACTTC. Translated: CASSLGPPGQSNEQYF.

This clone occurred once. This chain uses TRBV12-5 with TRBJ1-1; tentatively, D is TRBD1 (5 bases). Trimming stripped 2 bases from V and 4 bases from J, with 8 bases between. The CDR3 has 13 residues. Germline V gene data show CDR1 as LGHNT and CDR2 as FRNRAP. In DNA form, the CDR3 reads TGTGCTAGTGGTTTGTTCGGGGGCACTGAAGCTTTCTTT. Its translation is CASGLFGGTEAFF.

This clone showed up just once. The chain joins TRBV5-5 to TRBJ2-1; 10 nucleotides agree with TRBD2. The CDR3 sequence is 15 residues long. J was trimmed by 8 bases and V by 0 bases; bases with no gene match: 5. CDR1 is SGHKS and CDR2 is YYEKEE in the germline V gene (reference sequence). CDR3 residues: CASSLASGGADEQFF. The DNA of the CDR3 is TGTGCCAGCAGCTTGGCAAGCGGGGGGGCCGATGAGCAGTTCTTC.

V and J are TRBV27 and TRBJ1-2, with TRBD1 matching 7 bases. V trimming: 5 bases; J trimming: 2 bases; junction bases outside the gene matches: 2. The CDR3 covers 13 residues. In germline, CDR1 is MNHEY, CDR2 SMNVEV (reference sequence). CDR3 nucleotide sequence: TGTGCCAGCAGTCCGACAGGGAACTATGGCTACACCTTC. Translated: CASSPTGNYGYTF.

CDR3 sequence: CASSTHRAAQETQYF. The CDR3 DNA reads TGTGCCAGCAGCACTCATCGGGCAGCCCAAGAGACCCAGTACTTC. The chain combines TRBV7-8 with TRBJ2-5; D ambiguous. The CDR3 is made up of 15 amino acids. Germline loops: CDR1 SGHVS, CDR2 FQNEAQ. Trimming pared 5 bases from V and 1 base from J, leaving 14 bases between.

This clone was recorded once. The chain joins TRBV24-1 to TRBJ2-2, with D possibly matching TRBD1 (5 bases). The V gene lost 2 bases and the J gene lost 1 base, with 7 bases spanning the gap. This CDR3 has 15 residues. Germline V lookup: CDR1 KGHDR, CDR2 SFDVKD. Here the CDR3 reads CATSDYTGNTGELFF. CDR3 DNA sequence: TGTGCCACCAGTGATTATACAGGGAACACCGGGGAGCTGTTTTTT.

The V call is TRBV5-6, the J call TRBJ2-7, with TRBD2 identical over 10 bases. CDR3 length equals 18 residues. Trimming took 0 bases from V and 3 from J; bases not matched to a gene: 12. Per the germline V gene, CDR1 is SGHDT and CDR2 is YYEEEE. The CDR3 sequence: CASSLAAASGGYIYEQYF. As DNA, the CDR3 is TGTGCCAGCAGCTTGGCCGCGGCTAGCGGGGGCTACATCTACGAGCAGTACTTC.

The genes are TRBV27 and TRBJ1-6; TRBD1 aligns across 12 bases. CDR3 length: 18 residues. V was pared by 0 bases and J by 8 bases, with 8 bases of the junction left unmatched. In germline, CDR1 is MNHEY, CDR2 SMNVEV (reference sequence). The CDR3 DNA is TGTGCCAGCAGTTTATCGGGGGGACAGGGGGCGTTTTATTCACCCCTCCACTTT. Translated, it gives CASSLSGGQGAFYSPLHF.

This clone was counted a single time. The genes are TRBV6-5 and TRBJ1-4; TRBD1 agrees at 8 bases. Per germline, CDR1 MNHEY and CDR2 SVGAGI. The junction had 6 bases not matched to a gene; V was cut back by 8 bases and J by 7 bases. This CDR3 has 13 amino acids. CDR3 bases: TGTGCCAGCCAAAAGGACAGGGCTGAAAAACTGTTTTTT. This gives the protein CASQKDRAEKLFF.

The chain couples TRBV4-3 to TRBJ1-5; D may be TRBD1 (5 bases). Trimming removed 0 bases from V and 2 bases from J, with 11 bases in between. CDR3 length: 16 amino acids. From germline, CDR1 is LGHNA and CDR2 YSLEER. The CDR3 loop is CASSQDQGTGNQPQHF. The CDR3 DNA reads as TGCGCCAGCAGCCAAGATCAGGGAACGGGCAATCAGCCCCAGCATTTT.

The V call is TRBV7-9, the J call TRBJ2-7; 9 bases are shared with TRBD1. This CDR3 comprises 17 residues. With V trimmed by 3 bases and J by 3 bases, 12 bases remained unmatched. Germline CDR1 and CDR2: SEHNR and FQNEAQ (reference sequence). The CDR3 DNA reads TGTGCCAGCAGCTTGCCATCGGCGGGGACAGGGTTCTACGAGCAGTACTTC. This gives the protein CASSLPSAGTGFYEQYF. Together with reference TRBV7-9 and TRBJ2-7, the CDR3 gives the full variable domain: DTGVSQNPRHKITKRGQNVTFRCDPISEHNRLYWYRQTLGQGPEFLTYFQNEAQLEKSRLLSDRFSAERPKGSFSTLEIQRTEQGDSAMYLCASSLPSAGTGFYEQYFGPGTRLTVT.